One and the same sample provided the 27 T cell receptor beta chains below, sequenced in a study of CD8 T cells in ankylosing spondylitis. Whole-study findings and limits: Blood from ankylosing spondylitis patients appeared to carry a characteristic roughly 8-variant TCR beta motif.

These receptors have no identified antigens. TCRdb re-analysed the 5' RACE reads in MiXCR, keeping a single row per CDR3 protein. Of 650,000 to 800,000 distinct CDR3 sequences in the sample, 15% to 20% are singletons; the top ten hold approximately 18%. The sample consisted of blood, either unsorted or a sorted T cell fraction (not recorded which). These receptors were obtained from a male donor with ankylosing spondylitis.

This clonotype was seen at least ten times. V and J are TRBV29-1 and TRBJ2-7; D unresolved. Germline CDR1 reads SQVTM; CDR2 reads ANQGSEA. The V end lost 4 bases, the J end lost 2 bases, and 9 bases lay between the germline ends. This CDR3 is 12 amino acids long. The CDR3 loop reads CSVGPDTYEQYF. As DNA, the CDR3 is TGCAGCGTTGGTCCTGATACCTACGAGCAGTACTTC.

This rearrangement joins TRBV18 to TRBJ1-3; TRBD1 agrees at 10 bases. CDR1 KGHSH and CDR2 LQKENI come from the germline V gene. The CDR3 extends over 16 amino acids. The trim removed 3 bases at V and 3 bases at J, leaving 5 bases unmatched. CDR3 sequence reads: CASSPPGTGVGNTIYF. The CDR3 DNA follows: TGTGCCAGCTCACCTCCCGGGACAGGGGTTGGAAACACCATATATTTT.

This clonotype was seen only a few times. The chain joins TRBV24-1 to TRBJ2-1; 7 bases are a match to TRBD1. V shed 2 bases, J shed 1 base, and the junction held 4 bases outside the gene matches. This CDR3 has 16 amino acids. Germline CDR1 and CDR2: KGHDR and SFDVKD. The CDR3 sequence: CATSDSDRESYNEQFF. The CDR3 region has the DNA TGTGCCACCAGTGATTCTGACAGGGAATCCTACAATGAGCAGTTCTTC.

The rearrangement links TRBV30 to TRBJ2-2; TRBD1 matches at 7 bases. The junction had 6 bases not matched to a gene; V was cut back by 3 bases and J by 5 bases. The CDR3 extends over 14 amino acids. Germline CDR1 GTSNPN, CDR2 SVGIG (reference sequence). The CDR3 nucleotides read TGTGCCTGGAGAAGGGCAGGGGGAACCGGGGAGCTGTTTTTT. Protein sequence: CAWRRAGGTGELFF.

V gene TRBV5-1 combines with J gene TRBJ2-3, with D tentatively TRBD1 (6 bases). The CDR3 covers 14 residues. V was clipped by 4 bases and J by 9 bases, with 18 bases between them. Germline V gene data show CDR1 as SGHRS and CDR2 as YFSETQ. CDR3 bases: TGCGCCAGCAGCCTGGCCTCCGCGACAGGAACGCAGTATTTT. This translates into CASSLASATGTQYF. Looking up the rest from reference TRBV5-1 and TRBJ2-3 gives the full variable domain: KAGVTQTPRYLIKTRGQQVTLSCSPISGHRSVSWYQQTPGQGLQFLFEYFSETQRNKGNFPGRFSGRQFSNSRSEMNVSTLELGDSALYLCASSLASATGTQYFGPGTRLTVL.

This clonotype was found a few times. This chain links TRBV4-1 with TRBJ1-6; D is uncertain. This CDR3 spans 13 amino acids. Deletions cut 1 base from V and 8 bases from J, with 6 bases between. Germline V gives CDR1 MGHRA, CDR2 YSYEKL. The CDR3: CASSQGLHSPLHF. CDR3 nucleotide sequence: TGCGCCAGCAGCCAAGGACTCCATTCACCCCTCCACTTT.

This clonotype has more than one count but fewer than ten. The chain links TRBV7-6 to TRBJ2-3; a possible D gene is TRBD1 (6 bases). This CDR3 contains 15 residues. V was clipped by 1 base and J by 2 bases, with 10 bases between them. The germline V gene has CDR1 SGHVS and CDR2 FNYEAQ. CDR3 loop: CASSLDEGVTDTQYF. The CDR3 DNA follows: TGTGCCAGCAGCTTAGATGAGGGGGTCACAGATACGCAGTATTTT.

The J gene is TRBJ1-2, the V gene TRBV20-1; unclear D gene. Trimming took off 3 bases at V and 8 bases at J, with 10 bases between the two ends. This CDR3 has 11 residues. The V gene's germline CDR1 is DFQATT and CDR2 SNEGSKA (reference sequence). CDR3 coding DNA: TGCAGTGCTAGGGTCCGGTACGGCTACACCTTC. Amino acids: CSARVRYGYTF.

This clonotype was detected ten times or more. This chain connects TRBV12-3 or TRBV12-4 to TRBJ1-2; maybe TRBD1 (5 bases). V dropped 2 bases and J dropped 7 bases, with 14 bases sitting between them. The CDR3 spans 14 residues. The CDR3 DNA reads as TGTGCCAGCAGTTTATTACCAGGGTTGTCTGGCTACACCTTC. Translated: CASSLLPGLSGYTF.

The rearrangement uses TRBV11-2 and TRBJ2-1; 7 positions match TRBD1. There are 15 residues in the CDR3. V shed 5 bases and J 4 bases; nucleotides not matched to a gene: 8. Per germline, CDR1 SGHAT and CDR2 FQNNGV. In DNA form, the CDR3 reads TGTGCCAGCAGCGAAACAGGGGAATTATACAATGAGCAGTTCTTC. Amino acids: CASSETGELYNEQFF.

The J gene is TRBJ2-1, the V gene TRBV9; 14 bases fit TRBD2. This CDR3 spans 16 amino acids. The ends lost 0 bases at V and 6 bases at J; junction bases unmatched: 2. Per germline, CDR1 SGDLS and CDR2 YYNGEE. DNA for the CDR3: TGTGCCAGCAGCGTAGGGGGACTAGCGGGGGCCAATGAGCAGTTCTTC. This gives the protein CASSVGGLAGANEQFF. Together with reference TRBV9 and TRBJ2-1, the CDR3 gives the full variable domain: DSGVTQTPKHLITATGQRVTLRCSPRSGDLSVYWYQQSLDQGLQFLIQYYNGEERAKGNILERFSAQQFPDLHSELNLSSLELGDSALYFCASSVGGLAGANEQFFGPGTRLTVL.

This rearrangement joins TRBV20-1 to TRBJ1-6; tentatively, D is TRBD1 (6 bases). Trimming removed 2 bases from V and 0 bases from J, with 14 bases in between. The CDR3 is 17 residues long. The germline V gene has CDR1 DFQATT and CDR2 SNEGSKA (reference sequence). The DNA of the CDR3 is TGCAGTGCTAGACATCTAGAGGGGGGCTCCTATAATTCACCCCTCCACTTT. Its translation is CSARHLEGGSYNSPLHF.

CDR3 loop: CASSVRSCRQTQYF. The CDR3 DNA follows: TGTGCCAGCAGTGTCCGCTCGTGTCGGCAGACCCAGTACTTC. The V call is TRBV6-4, the J call TRBJ2-5; no clear D gene. CDR1 MRHNA and CDR2 SNTAGT come from the germline V gene. V was trimmed by 4 bases and J by 6 bases, leaving 15 bases between them. This CDR3 spans 14 amino acids.

This clonotype was detected a few times. V and J are TRBV7-6 and TRBJ1-1; 11 nucleotides agree with TRBD1. Unmatched junction bases numbered 4, after V lost 2 bases and J lost 5 bases. This CDR3 has 15 residues. The germline V gene encodes CDR1 SGHVS and CDR2 FNYEAQ. The CDR3 loop is CASSLKGQGVTEAFF. The CDR3 DNA reads TGTGCCAGCAGCTTAAAGGGACAGGGGGTTACTGAAGCTTTCTTT. The full variable domain, completed using reference TRBV7-6 and TRBJ1-1, is GAGVSQSPRYKVTKRGQDVALRCDPISGHVSLYWYRQALGQGPEFLTYFNYEAQQDKSGLPNDRFSAERPEGSISTLTIQRTEQRDSAMYRCASSLKGQGVTEAFFGQGTRLTVV.

This rearrangement joins TRBV10-3 to TRBJ2-7; 8 bases line up with TRBD2. The germline V gene has CDR1 ENHRY and CDR2 SYGVKD. The CDR3 has 17 residues. V dropped 2 bases and J dropped 7; count of bases not matched to a gene: 16. The CDR3 bases are TGTGCCATCAGTGAGGGAACTAGCGGCATCCCCGCGGGGGAGCAGTACTTC. Residues: CAISEGTSGIPAGEQYF.

The chain couples TRBV5-6 to TRBJ1-5, with D unresolved. CDR1 is SGHDT and CDR2 is YYEEEE in the germline V gene. This CDR3 comprises 15 residues. V lost 0 bases, J lost 4 bases, and 11 bases lay in between. The CDR3 DNA is TGTGCCAGCAGCTTGGCGTCAGCTCTAAATCAGCCCCAGCATTTT. The encoded protein is CASSLASALNQPQHF. The complete variable domain, with remaining parts taken from reference TRBV5-6 and TRBJ1-5, reads DAGVTQSPTHLIKTRGQQVTLRCSPKSGHDTVSWYQQALGQGPQFIFQYYEEEERQRGNFPDRFSGHQFPNYSSELNVNALLLGDSALYLCASSLASALNQPQHFGDGTRLSIL.

The chain uses TRBV7-7 and TRBJ2-1, with D perhaps assigned TRBD1 or TRBD2 (6 bases each). The V end lost 1 base, the J end lost 9 bases, and 13 bases lay between the germline ends. This CDR3 contains 14 residues. Germline-derived CDR1 and CDR2 are SSHAT and FNYEAQ (reference sequence). In nucleotides, the CDR3 is TGTGCCAGCAGCTTAGTGCCGGGGGCGGGTGAGCAGTTCTTC. Its protein product is CASSLVPGAGEQFF.

This clonotype was observed many times. DNA of the CDR3: TGTGCCACCAGTTCTTCCCTCGGGACTAGCACAGATACGCAGTATTTT. This codes for CATSSSLGTSTDTQYF. This chain joins TRBV24-1 and TRBJ2-3; TRBD2 might be the D (6 bases). There are 16 residues in the CDR3. Trimming removed 6 bases from V and 0 bases from J, with 15 bases in between. Germline assignment: CDR1 KGHDR and CDR2 SFDVKD.

In this sample, this clonotype turned up many times. The chain joins TRBV5-1 to TRBJ2-1; 7 positions match TRBD1. In germline, CDR1 is SGHRS, CDR2 YFSETQ. Losses at the gene ends were 3 bases for V and 1 base for J; bases not matched to a gene: 7. The CDR3 totals 16 residues. Here the CDR3 DNA reads TGCGCCAGCAGCTACGACAGGGTAGGGTCCTACAATGAGCAGTTCTTC. Amino acids: CASSYDRVGSYNEQFF.

V usage is TRBV7-9 and J usage is TRBJ1-1, with D perhaps TRBD1 (5 bases). CDR1 is SEHNR and CDR2 is FQNEAQ in the germline V gene (reference sequence). Trimming stripped 1 base from V and 0 bases from J, with 9 bases between. The CDR3 totals 15 residues. The DNA of the CDR3 is TGTGCCAGCAGCTTAGATGCAGGGATGAACACTGAAGCTTTCTTT. Residues: CASSLDAGMNTEAFF.

The rearrangement joins TRBV29-1 to TRBJ1-5, with TRBD1 matching 7 bases. V gave up 7 bases and J gave up 1 base; unmatched junction bases: 7. Germline CDR1 and CDR2: SQVTM and ANQGSEA. This CDR3 has 14 amino acids. For the CDR3, the DNA is TGCAGCGCCACCCTCAGGGGGAGCAATCAGCCCCAGCATTTT. Its protein product is CSATLRGSNQPQHF.

This clonotype has only a few counts. CDR3 DNA sequence: TGTGCCAGCAGCCCCATGACAGGGCAAGAGACCCAGTACTTC. Amino acids: CASSPMTGQETQYF. J is TRBJ2-5 and V is TRBV6-1; 7 nucleotides line up with TRBD1. Per germline, CDR1 MNHNS and CDR2 SASEGT. The V segment lost 6 bases and the J segment 2 bases; nucleotides outside the gene matches: 6. The CDR3 loop spans 14 amino acids.

This chain joins TRBV24-1 and TRBJ2-1, with 10 positions matching TRBD2. There are 17 residues in the CDR3. The germline V gene encodes CDR1 KGHDR and CDR2 SFDVKD. J gave up 4 bases and V 4 bases, and 9 bases lay outside the gene matches. The CDR3 spells CATSDSGLADVYNEQFF. CDR3 nucleotide sequence: TGTGCCACCAGTGACTCCGGACTAGCGGACGTTTACAATGAGCAGTTCTTC.

This clonotype was detected ten times or more. The chain employs TRBV6-1 and TRBJ1-2; 7 bases fit TRBD1. The V gene end was trimmed by 7 bases and the J gene end by 8 bases; junction bases not matched to a gene: 13. The CDR3 runs to 14 residues. Germline-derived CDR1 and CDR2 are MNHNS and SASEGT. The CDR3 region is CASTPGGTDRGYTF. CDR3 DNA sequence: TGTGCCAGCACCCCAGGGGGAACGGACCGAGGCTACACCTTC.

This clonotype was counted only a few times. This sequence joins TRBV14 and TRBJ2-2; the D is unclear. Trimming took off 2 bases at V and 1 base at J, with 8 bases between the two ends. CDR1 and CDR2 from the germline V gene are SGHDN and FVKESK. This CDR3 spans 15 amino acids. The DNA for the CDR3 is TGTGCCAGCAGCCAATTTTCAAAGAACACCGGGGAGCTGTTTTTT. This codes for CASSQFSKNTGELFF.

The genes are TRBV20-1 and TRBJ2-2; TRBD2 is a possible D gene (5 bases). Germline-derived CDR1 and CDR2 are DFQATT and SNEGSKA (reference sequence). There are 13 residues in the CDR3. V gave up 3 bases and J gave up 7 bases, with 12 bases separating them. The CDR3 DNA follows: TGCAGTGCTAGCGTCTTTGAGGGCGGGGAGCTGTTTTTT. Residues: CSASVFEGGELFF.

This chain links TRBV2 with TRBJ2-5; the match to TRBD1 covers 9 bases. Trimming cost V 6 bases and J 7 bases; bases outside gene matches: 9. CDR1 and CDR2 from the germline V gene are SNHLY and FYNNEI. This CDR3 is built from 14 residues. CDR3 DNA sequence: TGTGCCAGCAGGCCCGGGACAGGGAAAGGGACCCAGTACTTC. It yields the protein CASRPGTGKGTQYF.